This T cell receptor (beta chain) was profiled in a study of T-cell memory formation after mild COVID-19. General observations from the study: CD4+ contracting clones were mainly CM and EM; CD8+ ones, EMRA. Among clones contracting day 15 to 85, CD4/CD8 was balanced, whereas later expanders leaned CD4+.

TCRdb processed the 5' RACE reads anew with MiXCR; each CDR3 protein has one entry. The table shows tens of thousands of distinct CDR3 sequences, with roughly 23% occurring only once. This CDR3 has 16 amino acids. The V segment lost 4 bases and the J segment 1 base; nucleotides outside the gene matches: 7. Germline V gives CDR1 SGHTA, CDR2 FQGNSA. About this clonotype itself: Its antigen is currently unknown.

Sequenced: PBMCs or a T cell subset sorted from them (not recorded which). This receptor was identified in a man aged 18-30 years who had mild COVID-19 (a few samples of this study predate the infection). Cell type and time point are not known. The chain carries TRBV7-2 and TRBJ2-1; TRBD1 matches at 7 bases. CDR3 DNA: TGTGCCAGCAGCTCTAAGACAGGGTGGTCCTACAATGAGCAGTTCTTC. Translated, it gives CASSSKTGWSYNEQFF.